This T cell receptor (beta chain) was sequenced for a study of shared clonotypes between healthy human individuals (dated by TCRdb to about 2020). Broadly, across the study: The cohort included three men and a couple of women between 18 and 49 years of age. For each donor, three plates each were used for CD4 naive and CD4 memory, two plates were used for CD8 naive, and one plate was used for CD8 memory. Blood TCR repertoires of five healthy adults were deeply sequenced to estimate repertoire size and the extent of clonotype sharing between individuals. Different laboratories and diverse techniques were used to prepare libraries and sequence TCR repertoires, to increase sequencing depth and limit assay-specific biases. Each donor's leukapheresis produced roughly between roughly 0.9 and 8.9 billion PBMCs.

The germline V gene provides CDR1 MNHNS and CDR2 SASEGT. The CDR3, cysteine through phenylalanine, is 12 amino acids long. The read is trimmed to its CDR3 DNA, 36 bases read in frame from base 1. V is cut by 6 bases and J by 11 bases, and the space between the germline ends is 16 bases. TCR CDR3 regions were amplified from genomic DNA by multiplex PCR using the deep immunoSEQ assay. Extracted genomic DNA from each cell subset was spread evenly across all wells of several immunoSEQ 96-well plates, with each plate serving as a replicate. For sorted subsets, 200 to 250 ng of genomic DNA, equivalent to 25,000 to 35,000 T cell genomes, went into each replicate PCR. The purified libraries were quantified using a Qubit 3.0 fluorometer, sized with a Bioanalyzer 2100, and then quantified again using the KAPA Library Quantification kit. Every immunoSEQ 96-well plate was sequenced on a dedicated single-read 150-cycle Illumina NextSeq 550 flow cell. The authors' analysis ran thus. Because the immunoSEQ output included only junctional sequences and no quality scores, the filtering could not be the same as the filtering used for full-length reads. To assign V/J genes and CDR3, sequences were annotated using PyIR, a Python wrapper for IgBLAST v1.9, with IMGT germline references. Reads were removed for weak V/J assignments (E-value above 1e-6), missing CDR3, stop codons, out-of-frame junctions, or ambiguous translated residues. V3J clonotypes were defined by identical inferred V gene, J gene, and CDR3 amino acid sequence. Percentage overlap between repertoires was computed as shared unique clonotypes divided by the size of the smaller repertoire. Richness of each repertoire was evaluated using RTK rarefaction, the Chao1 estimator, and Recon v2.1 estimates of unobserved clonotypes. For all TCRbeta clonotypes obtained by the gDNA method from a few donors, generation probabilities were computed with OLGA. TCRdb re-hosts the immuneACCESS table, in-frame sequences only. Its copies lack some clones; in the studies checked, an unresolved V gene accounts for under half of them, and the cause for the rest is not known. Clonal size and the V and J genes are those of that table, whereas D and trimming came from the DNA. Counted in this sample were a few million clones; about 92% of them appeared once. Together, the top ten hold around 0.4% of the sample.

Summary of the overall study and its limitations: About 5% of naive CD4, around 4% of naive CD8, 2.3% of memory CD4, and about 0.4% of memory CD8 clonotypes were shared across a handful of donors. Even with the large sequencing depth, rarefaction of the sorted-subset datasets indicated that sequencing was incomplete. The genetic and exposure-history diversity represented was limited by the small number of donors. Naive subsets generally had larger estimated clonotype richness than memory subsets did. Only blood was sampled, and tissue TCR repertoires likely differ from those in blood. Clonotypes shared by all four sorted-subset donors showed higher generation probabilities than non-shared clonotypes. Pairwise subsampling indicated that sequencing depth was expected to affect the degree of clonotype sharing among donors.

A word on this clone: Its antigen target is currently unknown. There are no base qualities to consult, and no much larger clone falls within one base.

Healthy HIV-negative adults with no recently reported acute infections or vaccinations were included as donors. Only Caucasian adults living in Nashville, Tennessee, USA were represented among the donors. CD4+ T cells were enriched by magnetic negative selection, after which naive cells were positively selected on CD45RA and the negative fraction was taken as the memory subset. After blood collection by leukapheresis, PBMCs were isolated using Ficoll-Histopaque density gradient centrifugation and then cryopreserved in the vapor phase of liquid nitrogen. Analytical flow cytometry was used to check the purity and quantity of every magnetically sorted T cell population. Genomic DNA was isolated from every sorted fraction and measured by UV absorbance on a Nanodrop 2000c.

Sequenced material: naive CD4+ T cells from PBMCs. Explained via the paper, the cell subset or site label denotes: CD45RA+ positively selected. In this chain, TRBV6-1 is recombined with TRBJ1-2; no D gene can be assigned with confidence. The receptor was isolated from a man between 18 and 29 years old in good health. Some clones in this sample may be carry-over from other donors' samples. The DNA reads as follows: TGTGCCAGCAGGAGGCCGGGATCGGGGTACACCTTC. This translates into CASRRPGSGYTF.